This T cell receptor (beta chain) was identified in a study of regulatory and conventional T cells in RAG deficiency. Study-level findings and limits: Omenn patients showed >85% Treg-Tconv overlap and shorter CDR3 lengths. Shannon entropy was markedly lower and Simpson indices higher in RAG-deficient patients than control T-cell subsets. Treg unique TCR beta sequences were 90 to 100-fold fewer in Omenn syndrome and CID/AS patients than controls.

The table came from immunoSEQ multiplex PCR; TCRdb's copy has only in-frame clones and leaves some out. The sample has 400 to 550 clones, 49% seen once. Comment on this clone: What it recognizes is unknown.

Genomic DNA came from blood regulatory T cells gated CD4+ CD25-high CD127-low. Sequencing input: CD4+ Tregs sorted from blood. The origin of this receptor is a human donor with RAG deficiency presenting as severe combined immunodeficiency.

CDR3 bases: TGTGCCAGCAGTTACTCAAGGGGCGGCTATGGCTACACCTTC. Translated, it gives CASSYSRGGYGYTF. This chain joins TRBV6-6 and TRBJ1-2; a possible D gene is TRBD1 (5 bases). The CDR3 covers 14 residues. V gave up 0 bases and J gave up 4 bases, with 9 bases separating them. The germline gives CDR1 MNHNY, CDR2 SVGAGI (reference sequence).